What follows is one T cell receptor beta chain and its context. The data are from a study of T-cell memory formation after mild COVID-19. Using constant-segment primers, 5'RACE produced TCR alpha and TCR beta cDNA libraries carrying sample barcodes and UMIs. Each CDR3 protein gets one entry after TCRdb re-called the 5' RACE reads with MiXCR. The sample consists of about 210,000 distinct CDR3 sequences, 27% of them appearing once. CDR1 and CDR2 from the germline V gene are ENHRY and SYGVKD. V dropped 4 bases and J dropped 10; count of bases not matched to a gene: 7. This CDR3 has 13 residues. The sequenced sample was PBMCs or a T cell subset sorted from them (not recorded which). This sequence joins TRBV10-3 and TRBJ2-5; 9 bases fit TRBD2. The source of this sequence is an adult woman who had mild COVID-19 (a few samples of this study predate the infection). Cell type and time point are not known. The CDR3, as DNA: TGTGCCATCAGTGGGACTAGCGAGGGAAACCAGTACTTC. Translation gives CAISGTSEGNQYF.